Reported below is one TCR beta chain. Those who participated ranged in age from roughly 18 to 100 years and resided in 20 to 25 US areas. Two negative PCRs, clearance, or symptom resolution characterized the recovered Cohort 3 donors. The data are from a study of blood T cell repertoires in COVID-19. Study overall: PBMCs, B-cell-depleted T cells, or T cells provided the cDNA or gDNA that made up the material.

The assay was immunoSEQ multiplex PCR, and TCRdb's table has in-frame clones only and misses some. This sample has around 210,000 clones, with 89% found just once. Trimming shortened V by 3 bases and J by 4 bases, and 12 bases separated the two germline ends. Germline V gene lookup returns CDR1 LNHDA and CDR2 SQIVND (reference sequence). CDR3 size: 14 residues. V and J are TRBV19 and TRBJ2-5, with D possibly being TRBD1 (5 bases). Sequencing was carried out using PBMCs or T cells enriched from blood (not recorded which). This sequence originates from a young woman who had recovered from COVID-19. The CDR3 sequence: CASSISGFGETQYF. In DNA form, the CDR3 reads TGTGCCAGTAGTATCTCAGGGTTTGGAGAGACCCAGTACTTC.